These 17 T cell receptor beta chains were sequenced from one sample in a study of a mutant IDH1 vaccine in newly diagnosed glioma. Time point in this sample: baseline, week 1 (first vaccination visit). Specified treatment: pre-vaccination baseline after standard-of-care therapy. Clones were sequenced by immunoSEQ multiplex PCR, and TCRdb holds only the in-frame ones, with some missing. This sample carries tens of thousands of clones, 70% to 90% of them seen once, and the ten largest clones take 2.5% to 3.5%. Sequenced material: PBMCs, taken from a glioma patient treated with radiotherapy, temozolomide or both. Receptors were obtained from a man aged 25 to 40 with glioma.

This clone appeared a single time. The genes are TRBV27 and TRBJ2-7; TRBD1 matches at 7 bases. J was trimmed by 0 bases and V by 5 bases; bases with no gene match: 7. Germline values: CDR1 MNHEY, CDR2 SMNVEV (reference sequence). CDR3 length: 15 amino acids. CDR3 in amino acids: CASSEGQVPSYEQYF. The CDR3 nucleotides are TGTGCCAGCAGTGAAGGACAGGTCCCCTCCTACGAGCAGTACTTC.

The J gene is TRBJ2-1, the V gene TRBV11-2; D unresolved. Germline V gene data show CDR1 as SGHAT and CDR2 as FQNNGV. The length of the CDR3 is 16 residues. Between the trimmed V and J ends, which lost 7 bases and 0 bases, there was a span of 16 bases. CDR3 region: CASTDIKISSYNEQFF. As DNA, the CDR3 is TGTGCCAGCACCGATATAAAAATTAGCTCCTACAATGAGCAGTTCTTC. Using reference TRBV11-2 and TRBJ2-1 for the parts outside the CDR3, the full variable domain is EAGVAQSPRYKIIEKRQSVAFWCNPISGHATLYWYQQILGQGPKLLIQFQNNGVVDDSQLPKDRFSAERLKGVDSTLKIQPAKLEDSAVYLCASTDIKISSYNEQFFGPGTRLTVL.

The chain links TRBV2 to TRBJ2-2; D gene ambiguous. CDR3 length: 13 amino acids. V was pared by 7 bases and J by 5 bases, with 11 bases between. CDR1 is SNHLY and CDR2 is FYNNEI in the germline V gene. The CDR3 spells CASTLRRTGELFF. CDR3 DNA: TGTGCCAGCACTCTAAGGAGAACCGGGGAGCTGTTTTTT.

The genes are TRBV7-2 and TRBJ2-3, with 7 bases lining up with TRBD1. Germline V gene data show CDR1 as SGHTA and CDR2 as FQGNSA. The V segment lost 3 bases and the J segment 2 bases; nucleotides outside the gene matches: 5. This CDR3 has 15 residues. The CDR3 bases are TGTGCCAGCAGCTTCCGACAGGGTCACACAGATACGCAGTATTTT. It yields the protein CASSFRQGHTDTQYF.

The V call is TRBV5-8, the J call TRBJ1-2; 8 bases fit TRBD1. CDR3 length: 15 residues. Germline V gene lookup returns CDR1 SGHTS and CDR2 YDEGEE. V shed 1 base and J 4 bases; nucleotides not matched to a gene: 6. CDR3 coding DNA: TGTGCCAGCAGCTTGCAAACAGGGGGTATCTATGGCTACACCTTC. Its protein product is CASSLQTGGIYGYTF.

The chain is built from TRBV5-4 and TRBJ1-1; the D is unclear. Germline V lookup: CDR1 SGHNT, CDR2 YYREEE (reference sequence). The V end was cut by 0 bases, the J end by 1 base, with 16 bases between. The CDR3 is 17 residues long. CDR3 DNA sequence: TGTGCCAGCAGCTTGGAAGGGTTCTGGGTGCCGAACACTGAAGCTTTCTTT. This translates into CASSLEGFWVPNTEAFF. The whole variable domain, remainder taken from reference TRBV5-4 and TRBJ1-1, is ETGVTQSPTHLIKTRGQQVTLRCSSQSGHNTVSWYQQALGQGPQFIFQYYREEENGRGNFPPRFSGLQFPNYSSELNVNALELDDSALYLCASSLEGFWVPNTEAFFGQGTRLTVV.

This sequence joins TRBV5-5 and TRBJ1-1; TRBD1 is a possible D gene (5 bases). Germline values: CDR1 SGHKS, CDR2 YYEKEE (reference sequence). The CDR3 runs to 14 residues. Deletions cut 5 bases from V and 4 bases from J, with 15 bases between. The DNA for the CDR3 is TGTGCCAGCAGACCGACCCAGGGAGGCACTGAAGCTTTCTTT. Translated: CASRPTQGGTEAFF.

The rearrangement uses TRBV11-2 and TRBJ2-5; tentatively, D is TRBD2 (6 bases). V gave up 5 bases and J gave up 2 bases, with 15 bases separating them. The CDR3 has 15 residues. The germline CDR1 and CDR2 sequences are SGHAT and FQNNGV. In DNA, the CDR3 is TGTGCCAGCAGCCGGAGGTCGGGGGAACAAGAGACCCAGTACTTC. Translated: CASSRRSGEQETQYF.

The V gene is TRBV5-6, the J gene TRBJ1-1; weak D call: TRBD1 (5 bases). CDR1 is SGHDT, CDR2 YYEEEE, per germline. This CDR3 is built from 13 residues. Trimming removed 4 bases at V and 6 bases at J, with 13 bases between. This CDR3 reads CASSPRGLPEAFF. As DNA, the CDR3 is TGTGCCAGCAGCCCAAGGGGACTCCCTGAAGCTTTCTTT.

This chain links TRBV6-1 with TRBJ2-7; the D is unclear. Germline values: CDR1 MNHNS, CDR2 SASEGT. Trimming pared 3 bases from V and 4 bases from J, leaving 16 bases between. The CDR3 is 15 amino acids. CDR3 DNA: TGTGCCAGCAGTGAGATCCACCAAAGAAGGTACGAGCAGTACTTC. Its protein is CASSEIHQRRYEQYF.

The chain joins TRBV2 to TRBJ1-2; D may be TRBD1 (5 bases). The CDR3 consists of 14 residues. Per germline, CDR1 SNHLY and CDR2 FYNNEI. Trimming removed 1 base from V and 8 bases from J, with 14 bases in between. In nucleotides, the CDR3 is TGTGCCAGCAGTGAAGGGGGACGGGGTGGCGGCTACACCTTC. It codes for CASSEGGRGGGYTF.

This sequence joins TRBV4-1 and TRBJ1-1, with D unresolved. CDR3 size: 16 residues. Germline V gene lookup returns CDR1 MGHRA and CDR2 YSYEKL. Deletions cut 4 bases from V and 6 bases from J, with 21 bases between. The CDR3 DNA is TGCGCCAGCAGCCTCCTCGCGACCCCCACGAAGGCTGAAGCTTTCTTT. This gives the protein CASSLLATPTKAEAFF.

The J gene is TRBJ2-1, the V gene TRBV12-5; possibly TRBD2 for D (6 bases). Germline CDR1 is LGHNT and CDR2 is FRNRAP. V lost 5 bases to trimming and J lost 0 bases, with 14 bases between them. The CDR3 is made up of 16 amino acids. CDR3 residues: CASGPLRGSSYNEQFF. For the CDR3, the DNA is TGTGCTAGTGGTCCACTCCGGGGGAGCTCCTACAATGAGCAGTTCTTC.

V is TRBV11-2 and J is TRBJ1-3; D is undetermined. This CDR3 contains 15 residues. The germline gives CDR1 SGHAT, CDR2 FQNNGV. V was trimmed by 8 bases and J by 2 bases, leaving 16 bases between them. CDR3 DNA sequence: TGTGCCAGCTGGCAGTTGGGGTTGGCTGGAAACACCATATATTTT. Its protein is CASWQLGLAGNTIYF.

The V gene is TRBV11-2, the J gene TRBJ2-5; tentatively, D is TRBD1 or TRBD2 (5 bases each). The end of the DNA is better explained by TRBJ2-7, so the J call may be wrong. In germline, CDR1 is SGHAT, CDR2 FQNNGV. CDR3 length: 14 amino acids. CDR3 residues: CASSLLGTPYEQYF. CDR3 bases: TGTGCCAGCAGCTTACTCGGGACCCCCTACGAGCAGTACTTC.

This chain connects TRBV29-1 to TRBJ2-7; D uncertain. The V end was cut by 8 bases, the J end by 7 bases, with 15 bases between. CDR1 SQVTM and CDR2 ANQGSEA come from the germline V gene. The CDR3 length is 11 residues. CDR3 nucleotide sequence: TGCAGCACCAGCGCTGGCGAAGAGCAGTACTTC. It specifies CSTSAGEEQYF.

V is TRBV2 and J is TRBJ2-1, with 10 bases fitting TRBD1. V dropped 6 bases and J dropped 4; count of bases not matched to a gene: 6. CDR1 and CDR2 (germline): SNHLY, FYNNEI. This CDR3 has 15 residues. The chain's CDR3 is CASRDRDRGYNEQFF. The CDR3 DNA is TGTGCCAGCAGGGACCGGGACAGGGGTTACAATGAGCAGTTCTTC.